Sequencing of this T cell receptor (beta chain) was carried out in a study of Ad26.COV2.S vaccination and SARS-CoV-2 variants. Across the study: Donor was assigned to the Ad26.COV2.S arm of trial COV1001.

Germline loops: CDR1 LNHNV, CDR2 YYDKDF (reference sequence). Trimming at V came to 10 bases and at J to 0 bases, leaving 8 bases not matched to a gene. This CDR3 comprises 14 residues. The treatment is: 15 to 20 received Ad26.COV2.S at low or high dose, single or two shots; about 5 received placebo; per-sample allocation not given. Each sample was drawn 63 days after the first injection (of vaccine or placebo). The individual, an adult aged 18-55 years, was a donor in Boston. General study results and limits: Vaccinees and placebo recipients showed similar non-spike TCR breadth. Recipients given vaccine exceeded placebo recipients in spike-specific TCR breadth.

The assay was immunoSEQ multiplex PCR, and TCRdb's table has in-frame clones only and misses some. There are some 420,000 clones in the sample; roughly 90% occur only once, and around 3.6% lies in the top ten. For this clone: Its antigen is unknown.

The TCR comes from a person between 18 and 65 years old who received the Ad26.COV2.S COVID-19 vaccine or a placebo. V usage is TRBV15 and J usage is TRBJ2-7, with 8 bases fitting TRBD1. The specimen was peripheral blood, collected in a trial of Ad26.COV2.S vaccine versus placebo. In DNA form, the CDR3 reads TGTGCCAGCGGGACCGGGACAGGCTCCTACGAGCAGTACTTC. It encodes CASGTGTGSYEQYF.